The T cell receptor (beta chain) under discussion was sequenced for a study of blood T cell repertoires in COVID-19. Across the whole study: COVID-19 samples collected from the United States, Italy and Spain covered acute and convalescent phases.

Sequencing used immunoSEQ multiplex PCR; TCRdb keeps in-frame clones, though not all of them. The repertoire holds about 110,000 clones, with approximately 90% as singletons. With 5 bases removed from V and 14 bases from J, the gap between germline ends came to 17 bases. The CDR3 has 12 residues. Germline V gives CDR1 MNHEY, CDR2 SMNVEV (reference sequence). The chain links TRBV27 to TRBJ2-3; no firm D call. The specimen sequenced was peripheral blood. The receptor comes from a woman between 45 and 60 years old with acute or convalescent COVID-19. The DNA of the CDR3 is TGTGCCAGCAGTCGCCCAGACGGCCTAGTGTATTTT. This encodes CASSRPDGLVYF.